This T cell receptor (beta chain) was observed in a study of blood T cell repertoires in COVID-19. Looking at the study overall: PBMCs, B-cell-depleted T cells, or T cells were the source of the cDNA or gDNA that made up the material.

Source study methods: Scientists estimated how many nucleated cells there were by amplifying reference gene primers. Measured with immunoSEQ multiplex PCR; TCRdb has only the in-frame clones, and not every one. V, J and clone size were drawn from that table, and D and trimming were deduced from the DNA. The data show 230,000 or so clones, roughly 89% seen once. This TCR was sampled from a woman in her thirties or forties who had recovered from COVID-19. The specimen was peripheral blood.

CDR3 residues: CASSQRGYNEQFF. The CDR3 DNA reads as TGTGCCAGCTCCCAGCGGGGCTACAATGAGCAGTTCTTC. V gene TRBV9 combines with J gene TRBJ2-1; 7 bases agree with TRBD2. From germline, CDR1 is SGDLS and CDR2 YYNGEE. V lost 7 bases and J lost 3; bases outside the gene matches: 4. The CDR3 covers 13 residues.